This T cell receptor (beta chain) was captured in a study of blood T cells in healthy people across ages. Next came a second PCR, run for about 7 to 12 cycles, which used a sample-barcoded 5' primer along with a J-beta primer mix. Each cDNA molecule carried a tag from a template-switch adaptor that contained 12 random nucleotides. TCRdb re-called the 5' RACE reads with MiXCR, one entry per CDR3 protein. The sample has approximately 1,000,000 distinct CDR3 sequences, around 45% seen once. In this sample, this clonotype turned up a few times. The sequenced sample was blood. The TCR comes from a woman aged 60-75 years in good health.

CDR3 protein: CASSLGEGLAVYEQYF. The CDR3 nucleotides read TGCGCCAGCAGCTTGGGTGAGGGACTAGCGGTCTACGAGCAGTACTTC. The chain couples TRBV5-1 to TRBJ2-7, with TRBD2 matching 11 bases. CDR1 SGHRS and CDR2 YFSETQ come from the germline V gene. CDR3 length: 16 amino acids. The V and J ends lost 0 bases and 3 bases, in that order; junction bases with no gene match: 5.